The sequence of this T cell receptor beta chain was determined in a study of identical twins. Each CDR3 protein is one row after TCRdb ran MiXCR on the 5' RACE reads. The repertoire holds 200,000 to 250,000 distinct CDR3 sequences, with 6.5% as singletons. Germline CDR1 is SEHNR and CDR2 is FQNEAQ (reference sequence). V shed 5 bases and J 3 bases; nucleotides not matched to a gene: 4. The length of the CDR3 is 16 residues. Study conclusions and caveats: Insertions were fewer in abundant cord blood beta clonotypes, whereas memory repertoires showed none of this pattern.

The sample holds a few counts of this clonotype. The antigen is unknown. This sample also belongs to another study, concerning T cells expressing NK-cell markers.

The clonotype was recovered from a woman between 18 and 29 years old in good health. The rearrangement links TRBV7-9 to TRBJ2-3; 14 nucleotides line up with TRBD2. Source material: CD8+ T cells sorted from blood. The CDR3 loop is CASSIRLAGGTDTQYF. The CDR3 DNA reads as TGTGCCAGCAGCATCCGACTAGCGGGAGGGACAGATACGCAGTATTTT.